This TCR beta chain was found in a study of shared clonotypes between healthy human individuals. Study outcomes and limitations: In the sorted subsets, rarefaction showed sequencing was incomplete despite large depth.

Sorted subsets were amplified in replicate PCRs using approximately 0.2 ug DNA, 25,000 to 30,000 T cell genomes. The protocol was immunoSEQ multiplex PCR, while the TCRdb copy is restricted to in-frame clones and leaves out a portion. The sample yields around 1.1 million clones, approximately 80% seen once. This clone was counted a few times. The antigen remains undetermined. The same CDR3 can be traced to other DNA sequences in this sample. CDR1 and CDR2 (germline): ENHRY, SYGVKD. Unmatched junction bases numbered 6, after V lost 3 bases and J lost 8 bases. There are 14 residues in the CDR3. Investigators divided CD4+ cells into CD45RA+ naive and CD45RA-negative memory subsets.

The chain is built from TRBV10-3 and TRBJ1-1, with TRBD1 matching over 10 bases. Sequencing input: memory CD4+ T cells from PBMCs. As to subset: CD45RA-negative fraction. The TCR originated in a man aged 18 to 30 in good health. Some clones in this sample may be carry-over from other donors' samples. The CDR3 reads CAISDRDRGREAFF. The CDR3, as DNA: TGTGCCATCAGTGACCGGGACAGGGGCCGCGAAGCTTTCTTT.